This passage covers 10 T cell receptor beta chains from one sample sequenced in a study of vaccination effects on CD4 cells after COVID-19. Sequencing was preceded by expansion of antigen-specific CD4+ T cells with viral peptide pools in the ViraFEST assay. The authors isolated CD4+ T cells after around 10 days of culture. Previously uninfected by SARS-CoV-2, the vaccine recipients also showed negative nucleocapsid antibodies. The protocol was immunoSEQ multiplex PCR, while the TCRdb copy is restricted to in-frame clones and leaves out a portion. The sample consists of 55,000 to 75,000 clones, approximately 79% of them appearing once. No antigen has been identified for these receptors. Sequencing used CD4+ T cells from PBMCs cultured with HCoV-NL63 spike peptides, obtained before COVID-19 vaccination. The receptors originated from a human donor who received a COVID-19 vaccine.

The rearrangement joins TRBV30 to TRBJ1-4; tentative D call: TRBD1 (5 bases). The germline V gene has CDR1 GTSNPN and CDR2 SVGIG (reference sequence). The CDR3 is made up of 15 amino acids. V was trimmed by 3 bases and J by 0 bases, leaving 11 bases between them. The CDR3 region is CAWRPGRATNEKLFF. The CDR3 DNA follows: TGTGCCTGGAGGCCGGGCAGGGCAACTAATGAAAAACTGTTTTTT.

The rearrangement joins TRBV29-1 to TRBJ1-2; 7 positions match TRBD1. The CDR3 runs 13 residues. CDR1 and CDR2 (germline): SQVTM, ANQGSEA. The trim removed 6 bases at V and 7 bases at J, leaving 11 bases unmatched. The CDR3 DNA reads TGCAGCGTCTCAGAGATACAGGGGCTTGGCTACACCTTC. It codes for CSVSEIQGLGYTF. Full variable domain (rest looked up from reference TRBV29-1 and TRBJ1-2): SAVISQKPSRDICQRGTSLTIQCQVDSQVTMMFWYRQQPGQSLTLIATANQGSEATYESGFVIDKFPISRPNLTFSTLTVSNMSPEDSSIYLCSVSEIQGLGYTFGSGTRLTVV.

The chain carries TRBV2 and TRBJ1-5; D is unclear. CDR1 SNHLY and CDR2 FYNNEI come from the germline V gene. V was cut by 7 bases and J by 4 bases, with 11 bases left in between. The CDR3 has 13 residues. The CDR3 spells CASKNQENQPQHF. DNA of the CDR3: TGTGCCAGCAAGAATCAGGAGAATCAGCCCCAGCATTTT.

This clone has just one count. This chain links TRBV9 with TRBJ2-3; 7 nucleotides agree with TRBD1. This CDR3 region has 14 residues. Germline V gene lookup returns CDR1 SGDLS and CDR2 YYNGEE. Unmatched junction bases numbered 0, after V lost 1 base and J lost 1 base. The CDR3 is CASSVQGGTDTQYF. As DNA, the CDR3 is TGTGCCAGCAGCGTACAGGGGGGCACAGATACGCAGTATTTT. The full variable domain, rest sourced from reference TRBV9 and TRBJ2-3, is DSGVTQTPKHLITATGQRVTLRCSPRSGDLSVYWYQQSLDQGLQFLIQYYNGEERAKGNILERFSAQQFPDLHSELNLSSLELGDSALYFCASSVQGGTDTQYFGPGTRLTVL.

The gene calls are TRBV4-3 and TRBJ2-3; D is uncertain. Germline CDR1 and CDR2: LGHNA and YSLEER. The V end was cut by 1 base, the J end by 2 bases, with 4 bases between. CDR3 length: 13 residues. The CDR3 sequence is CASSQGTTDTQYF. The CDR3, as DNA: TGCGCCAGCAGCCAAGGAACCACAGATACGCAGTATTTT.

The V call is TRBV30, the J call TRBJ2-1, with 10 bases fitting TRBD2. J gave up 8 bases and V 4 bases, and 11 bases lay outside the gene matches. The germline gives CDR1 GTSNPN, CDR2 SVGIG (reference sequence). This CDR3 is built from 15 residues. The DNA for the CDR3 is TGTGCCTGGAACAGTCTAGCGGGGGCAGGGGATGAGCAGTTCTTC. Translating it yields CAWNSLAGAGDEQFF. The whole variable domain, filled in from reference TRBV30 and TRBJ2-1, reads SQTIHQWPATLVQPVGSPLSLECTVEGTSNPNLYWYRQAAGRGLQLLFYSVGIGQISSEVPQNLSASRPQDRQFILSSKKLLLSDSGFYLCAWNSLAGAGDEQFFGPGTRLTVL.

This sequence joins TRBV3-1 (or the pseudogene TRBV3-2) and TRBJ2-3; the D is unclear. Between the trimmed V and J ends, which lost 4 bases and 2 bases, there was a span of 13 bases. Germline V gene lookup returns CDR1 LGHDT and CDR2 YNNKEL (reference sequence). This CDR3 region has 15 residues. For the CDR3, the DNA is TGTGCCAGCAGCCTTCAGACGGCGCCCACAGATACGCAGTATTTT. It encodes CASSLQTAPTDTQYF.

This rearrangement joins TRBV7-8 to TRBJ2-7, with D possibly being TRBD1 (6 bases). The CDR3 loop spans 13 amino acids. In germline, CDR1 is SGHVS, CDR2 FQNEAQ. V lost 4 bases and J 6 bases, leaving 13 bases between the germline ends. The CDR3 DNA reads TGTGCCAGCAGCTCCCGACAGGCGGTCGAGCAGTACGTC. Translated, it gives CASSSRQAVEQYV.

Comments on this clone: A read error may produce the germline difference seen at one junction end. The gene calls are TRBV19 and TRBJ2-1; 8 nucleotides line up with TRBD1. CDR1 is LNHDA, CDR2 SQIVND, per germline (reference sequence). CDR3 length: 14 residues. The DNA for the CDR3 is TGTGCCAGTAGCATAGACAGGGGATACAATGAGCAGTTCTTC. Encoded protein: CASSIDRGYNEQFF.

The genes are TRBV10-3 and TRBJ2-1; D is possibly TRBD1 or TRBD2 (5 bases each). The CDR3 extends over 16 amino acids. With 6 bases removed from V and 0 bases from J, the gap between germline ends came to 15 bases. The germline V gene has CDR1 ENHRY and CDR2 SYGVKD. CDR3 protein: CAISGKRGGSYNEQFF. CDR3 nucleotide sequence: TGTGCCATCAGCGGCAAGAGGGGCGGCTCCTACAATGAGCAGTTCTTC.